This TCR beta chain was observed in a study of T-cell reconstitution after alpha-beta-depleted transplantation in children. CDR3 length: 14 amino acids. In germline, CDR1 is SGDLS, CDR2 YYNGEE. Trimming pared 3 bases from V and 3 bases from J, leaving 9 bases between. Preparation of the TCRbeta library involved a method that used unique molecular identifiers. Using its own MiXCR run on the PCR reads, TCRdb lists one record per CDR3 protein. The sample lists under 450,000 distinct CDR3 sequences, about 14% seen once, with over 3.5% in the top ten. This clonotype was counted at least ten times. The source of this sequence is a human donor who donated a stem cell graft to a child with Fanconi anemia. The gene calls are TRBV9 and TRBJ2-2; D is unclear. The material sequenced was PBMCs, taken from the stem cell graft. The CDR3 is CASSAVAYTGELFF. DNA of the CDR3: TGTGCCAGCAGCGCGGTGGCCTACACCGGGGAGCTGTTTTTT.